Reported below is one TCR beta chain. These data originate in a study of T cell responses to AZD1222 COVID-19 vaccine. Looked up from germline, CDR1 is MGHRA and CDR2 is YSYEKL. The CDR3 extends over 12 amino acids. V lost 0 bases to trimming and J lost 2 bases, with 1 base between them. Here immunoSEQ multiplex PCR was the method, and the copy in TCRdb shows in-frame clones only, minus some. The sample includes approximately 74,000 clones, over 80% seen only once; the top ten take 25%. The TCR was taken from an adult who received the AZD1222 COVID-19 vaccine. The chain is built from TRBV4-1 and TRBJ1-1; unclear D gene. Sample: peripheral blood, taken 28 days after the second AZD1222 dose. CDR3 region: CASSQENTEAFF. In nucleotides, the CDR3 is TGCGCCAGCAGCCAAGAAAACACTGAAGCTTTCTTT.